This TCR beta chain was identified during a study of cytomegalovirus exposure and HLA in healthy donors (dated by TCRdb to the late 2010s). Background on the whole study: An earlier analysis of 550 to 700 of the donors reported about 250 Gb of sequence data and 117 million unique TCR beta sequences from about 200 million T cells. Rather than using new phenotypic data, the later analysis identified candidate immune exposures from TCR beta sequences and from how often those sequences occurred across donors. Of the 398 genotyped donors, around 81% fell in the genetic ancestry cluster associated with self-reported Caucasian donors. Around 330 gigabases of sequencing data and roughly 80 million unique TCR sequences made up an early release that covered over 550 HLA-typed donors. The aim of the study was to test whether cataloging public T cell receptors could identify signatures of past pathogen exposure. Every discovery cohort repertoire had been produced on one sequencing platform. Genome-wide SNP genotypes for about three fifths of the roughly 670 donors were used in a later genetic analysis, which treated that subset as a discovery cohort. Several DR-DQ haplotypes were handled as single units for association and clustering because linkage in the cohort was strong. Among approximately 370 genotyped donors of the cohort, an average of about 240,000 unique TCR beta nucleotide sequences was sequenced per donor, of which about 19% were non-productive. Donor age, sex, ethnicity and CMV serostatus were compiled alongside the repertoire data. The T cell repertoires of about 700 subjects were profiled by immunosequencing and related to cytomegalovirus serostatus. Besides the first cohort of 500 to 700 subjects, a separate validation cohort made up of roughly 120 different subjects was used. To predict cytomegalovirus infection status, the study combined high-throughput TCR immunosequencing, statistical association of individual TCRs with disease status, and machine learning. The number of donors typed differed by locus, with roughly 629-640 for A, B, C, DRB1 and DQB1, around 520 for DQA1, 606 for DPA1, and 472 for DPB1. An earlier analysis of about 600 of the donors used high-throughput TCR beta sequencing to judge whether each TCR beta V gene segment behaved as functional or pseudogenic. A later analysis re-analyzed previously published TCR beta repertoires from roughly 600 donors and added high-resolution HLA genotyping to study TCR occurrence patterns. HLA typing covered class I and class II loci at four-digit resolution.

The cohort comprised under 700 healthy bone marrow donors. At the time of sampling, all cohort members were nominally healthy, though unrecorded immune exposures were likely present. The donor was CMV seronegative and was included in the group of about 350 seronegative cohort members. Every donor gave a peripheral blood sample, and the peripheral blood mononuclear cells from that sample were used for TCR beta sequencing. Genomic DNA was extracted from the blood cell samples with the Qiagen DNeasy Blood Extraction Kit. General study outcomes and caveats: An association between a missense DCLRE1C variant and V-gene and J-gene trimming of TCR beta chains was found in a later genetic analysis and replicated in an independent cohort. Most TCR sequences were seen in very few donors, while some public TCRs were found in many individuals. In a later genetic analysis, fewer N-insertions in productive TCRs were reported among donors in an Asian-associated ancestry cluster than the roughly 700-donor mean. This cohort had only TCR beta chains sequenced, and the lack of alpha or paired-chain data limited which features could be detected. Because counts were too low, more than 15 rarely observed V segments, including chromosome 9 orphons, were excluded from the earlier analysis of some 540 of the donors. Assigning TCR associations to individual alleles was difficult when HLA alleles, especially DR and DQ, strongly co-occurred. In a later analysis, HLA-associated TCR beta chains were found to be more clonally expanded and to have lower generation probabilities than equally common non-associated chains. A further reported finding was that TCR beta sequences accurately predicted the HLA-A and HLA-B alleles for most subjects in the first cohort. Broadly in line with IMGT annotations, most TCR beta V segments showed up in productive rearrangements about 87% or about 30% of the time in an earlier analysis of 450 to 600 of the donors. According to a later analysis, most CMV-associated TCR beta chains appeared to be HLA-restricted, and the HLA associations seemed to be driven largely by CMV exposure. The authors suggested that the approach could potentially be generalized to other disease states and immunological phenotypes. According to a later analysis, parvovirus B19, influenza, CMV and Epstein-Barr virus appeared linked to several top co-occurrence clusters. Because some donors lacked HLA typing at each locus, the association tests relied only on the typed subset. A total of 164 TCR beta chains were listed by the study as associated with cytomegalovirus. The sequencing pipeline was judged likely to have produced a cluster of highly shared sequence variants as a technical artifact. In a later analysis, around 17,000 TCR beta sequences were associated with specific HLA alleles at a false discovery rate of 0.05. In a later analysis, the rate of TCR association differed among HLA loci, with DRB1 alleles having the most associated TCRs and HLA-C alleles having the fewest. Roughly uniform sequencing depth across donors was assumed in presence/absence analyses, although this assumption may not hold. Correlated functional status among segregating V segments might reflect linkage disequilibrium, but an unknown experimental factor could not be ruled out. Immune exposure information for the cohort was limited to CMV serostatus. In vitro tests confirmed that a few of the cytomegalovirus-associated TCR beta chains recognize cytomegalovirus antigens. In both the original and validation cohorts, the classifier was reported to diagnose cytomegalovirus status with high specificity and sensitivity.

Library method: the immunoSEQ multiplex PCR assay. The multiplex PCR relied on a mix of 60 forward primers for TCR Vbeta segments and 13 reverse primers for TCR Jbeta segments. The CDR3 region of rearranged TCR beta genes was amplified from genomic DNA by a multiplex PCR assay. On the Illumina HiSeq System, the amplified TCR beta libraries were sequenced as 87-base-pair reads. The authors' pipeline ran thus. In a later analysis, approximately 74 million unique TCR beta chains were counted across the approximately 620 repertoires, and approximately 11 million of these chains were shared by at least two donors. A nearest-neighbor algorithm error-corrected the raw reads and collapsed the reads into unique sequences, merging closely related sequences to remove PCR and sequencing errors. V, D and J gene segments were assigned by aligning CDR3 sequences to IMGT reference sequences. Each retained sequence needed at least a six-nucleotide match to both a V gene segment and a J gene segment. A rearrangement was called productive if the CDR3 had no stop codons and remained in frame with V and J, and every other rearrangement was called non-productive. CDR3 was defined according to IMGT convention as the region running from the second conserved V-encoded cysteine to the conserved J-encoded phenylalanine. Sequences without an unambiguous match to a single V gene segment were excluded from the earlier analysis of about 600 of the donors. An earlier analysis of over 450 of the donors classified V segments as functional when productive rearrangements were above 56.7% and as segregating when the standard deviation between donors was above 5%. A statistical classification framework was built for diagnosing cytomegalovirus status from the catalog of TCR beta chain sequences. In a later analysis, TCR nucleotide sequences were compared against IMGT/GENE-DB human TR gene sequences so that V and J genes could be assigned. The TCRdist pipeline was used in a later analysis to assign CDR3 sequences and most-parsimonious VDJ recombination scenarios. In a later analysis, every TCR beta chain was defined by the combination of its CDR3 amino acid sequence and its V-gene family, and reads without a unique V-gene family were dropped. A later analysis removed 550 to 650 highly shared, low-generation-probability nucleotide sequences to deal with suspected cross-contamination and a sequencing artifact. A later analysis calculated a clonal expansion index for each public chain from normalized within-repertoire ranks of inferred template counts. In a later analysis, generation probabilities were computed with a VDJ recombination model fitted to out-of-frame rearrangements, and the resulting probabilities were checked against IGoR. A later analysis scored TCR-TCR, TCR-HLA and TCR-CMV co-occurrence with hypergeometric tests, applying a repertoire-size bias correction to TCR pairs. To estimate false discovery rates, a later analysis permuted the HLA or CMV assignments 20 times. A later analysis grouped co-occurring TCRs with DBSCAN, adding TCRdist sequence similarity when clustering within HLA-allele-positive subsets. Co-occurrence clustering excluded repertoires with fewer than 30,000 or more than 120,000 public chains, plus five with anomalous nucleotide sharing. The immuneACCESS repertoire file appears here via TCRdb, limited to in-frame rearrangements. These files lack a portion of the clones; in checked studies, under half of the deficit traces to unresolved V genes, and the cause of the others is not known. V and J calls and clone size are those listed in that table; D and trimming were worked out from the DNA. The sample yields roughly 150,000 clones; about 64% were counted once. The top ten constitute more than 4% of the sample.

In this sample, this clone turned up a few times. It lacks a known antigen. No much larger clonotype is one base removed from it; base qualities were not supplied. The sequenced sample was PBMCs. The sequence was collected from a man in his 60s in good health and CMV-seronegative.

The CDR3 protein sequence reads: CASSLNVRGGPLHF. The DNA sequence is TGTGCCAGCAGCTTAAACGTTAGGGGTGGACCCCTCCACTTT. The chain uses TRBV7-9 and TRBJ1-6; a tentative D call is TRBD1 (5 bases match). Sequences SEHNR (CDR1) and FQNEAQ (CDR2) are obtained from the germline V gene (reference sequence). The cysteine opens and the phenylalanine closes a CDR3 of 14 amino acids. Only the CDR3 portion is preserved as DNA: 42 bases, with reading frame beginning at the first base. V is clipped by 2 bases and J by 12 bases, and the sequence between their germline boundaries is 14 bases long.